This TCR beta chain derives from a study of cytotoxic CD8 clonotypes in ibrutinib-treated CLL. Overall study results and limits: Under treatment, the uncommon public clonotypes either contracted or remained stable.

The authors obtained roughly 2 micrograms of genomic DNA from cryopreserved PBMCs for TCR beta libraries. Trimming removed 5 bases from V and 7 bases from J; junction bases left unmatched: 10. Germline lookup yields CDR1 MNHEY and CDR2 SMNVEV (reference sequence). The CDR3 length is 15 residues. About this clone: Its antigen is not identified.

Target depth was 1 in 200,000 to 1 in 1 million T cells, about 10x per clonotype. Sequencing was performed with immunoSEQ multiplex PCR; in TCRdb, only in-frame clones are kept and a portion is missing. The sample yields about 150,000 clones, 79% seen once. Specimen: PBMCs, collected after 12 months of ibrutinib treatment. This receptor was obtained from a human donor with chronic lymphocytic leukemia. The chain links TRBV27 to TRBJ1-5; 8 bases line up with TRBD1. The CDR3 DNA is TGTGCCAGCAGTAGAACGACAGGGGCGGAACAGCCCCAGCATTTT. Encoded protein: CASSRTTGAEQPQHF.